This paragraph covers one T cell receptor beta chain sequence. These data come from a study of blood T cell repertoires in COVID-19. On the study more broadly: The United States, Italy and Spain were the sources of the acute and convalescent COVID-19 samples.

In the study's own analysis: Researchers report that nucleated cell counts were estimated from reference gene primer amplification. The data were produced by immunoSEQ multiplex PCR, yet TCRdb's version contains in-frame clones alone and is incomplete. The V and J calls and clone size come from that table; D and trimming were worked out from the DNA. The sample has 100,000 to 150,000 clones; around 89% are singletons. This CDR3 has 14 amino acids. V was cut by 4 bases and J by 0 bases, with 7 bases left in between. Germline V lookup: CDR1 MNHNY, CDR2 SVGAGI (reference sequence). The gene calls are TRBV6-6 and TRBJ1-3; D may be TRBD1 (5 bases). This TCR was sampled from a man in his 70s with active COVID-19. Sequencing used peripheral blood. CDR3 nucleotides: TGTGCCAGCAGTTCCGACAGCTCTGGAAACACCATATATTTT. This codes for CASSSDSSGNTIYF.